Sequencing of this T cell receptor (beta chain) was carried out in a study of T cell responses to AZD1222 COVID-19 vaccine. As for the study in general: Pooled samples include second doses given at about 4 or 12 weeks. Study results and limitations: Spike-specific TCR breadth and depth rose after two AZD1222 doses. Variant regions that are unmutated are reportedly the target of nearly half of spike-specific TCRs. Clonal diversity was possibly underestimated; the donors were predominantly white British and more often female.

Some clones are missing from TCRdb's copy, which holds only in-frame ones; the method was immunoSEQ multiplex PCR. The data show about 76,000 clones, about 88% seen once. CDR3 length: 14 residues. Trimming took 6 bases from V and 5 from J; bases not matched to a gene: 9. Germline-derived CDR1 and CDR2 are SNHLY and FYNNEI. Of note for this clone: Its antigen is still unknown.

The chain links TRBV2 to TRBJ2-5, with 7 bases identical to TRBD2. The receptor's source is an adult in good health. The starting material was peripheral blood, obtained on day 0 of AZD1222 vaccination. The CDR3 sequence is CASSRLLGGETQYF. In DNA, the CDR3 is TGTGCCAGCAGCAGACTCCTGGGAGGGGAGACCCAGTACTTC.